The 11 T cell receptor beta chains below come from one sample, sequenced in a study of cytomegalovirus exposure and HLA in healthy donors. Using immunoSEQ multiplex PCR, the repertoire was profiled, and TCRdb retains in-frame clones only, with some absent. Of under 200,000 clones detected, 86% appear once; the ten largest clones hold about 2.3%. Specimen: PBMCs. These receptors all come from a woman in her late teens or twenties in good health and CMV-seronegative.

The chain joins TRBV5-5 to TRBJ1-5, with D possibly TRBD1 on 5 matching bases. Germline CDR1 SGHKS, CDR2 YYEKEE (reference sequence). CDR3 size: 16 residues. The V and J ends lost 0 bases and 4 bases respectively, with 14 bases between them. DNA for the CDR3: TGTGCCAGCAGCTTGGGCCCTTCGACAGAGAATCAGCCCCAGCATTTT. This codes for CASSLGPSTENQPQHF. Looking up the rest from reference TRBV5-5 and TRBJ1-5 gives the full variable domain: DAGVTQSPTHLIKTRGQQVTLRCSPISGHKSVSWYQQVLGQGPQFIFQYYEKEERGRGNFPDRFSARQFPNYSSELNVNALLLGDSALYLCASSLGPSTENQPQHFGDGTRLSIL.

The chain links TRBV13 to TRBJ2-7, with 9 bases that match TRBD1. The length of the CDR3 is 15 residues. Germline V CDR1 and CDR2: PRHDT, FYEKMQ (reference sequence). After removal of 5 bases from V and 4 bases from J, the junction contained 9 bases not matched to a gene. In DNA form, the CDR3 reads TGTGCCAGCAGCCTCGACAGGGGGAGGGAGTACGAGCAGTACTTC. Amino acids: CASSLDRGREYEQYF.

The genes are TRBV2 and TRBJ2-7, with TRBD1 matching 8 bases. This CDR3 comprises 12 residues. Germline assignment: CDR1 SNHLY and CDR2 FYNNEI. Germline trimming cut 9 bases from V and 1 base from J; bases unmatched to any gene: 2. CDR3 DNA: TGTGCCAGTAGACAGGGGTCCTACGAGCAGTACTTC. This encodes CASRQGSYEQYF. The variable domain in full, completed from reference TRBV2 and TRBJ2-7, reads EPEVTQTPSHQVTQMGQEVILRCVPISNHLYFYWYRQILGQKVEFLVSFYNNEISEKSEIFDDQFSVERPDGSNFTLKIRSTKLEDSAMYFCASRQGSYEQYFGPGTRLTVT.

CDR3 DNA: TGTGCCAGCACCTGGGGACTAGCGGGGGGAGCCAAAAACATTCAGTACTTC. Translating it yields CASTWGLAGGAKNIQYF. The chain has TRBV7-9 and TRBJ2-4; 15 bases agree with TRBD2. The CDR3 runs 17 residues. Per germline, CDR1 SEHNR and CDR2 FQNEAQ (reference sequence). The V and J ends lost 7 bases and 0 bases, in that order; junction bases with no gene match: 4.

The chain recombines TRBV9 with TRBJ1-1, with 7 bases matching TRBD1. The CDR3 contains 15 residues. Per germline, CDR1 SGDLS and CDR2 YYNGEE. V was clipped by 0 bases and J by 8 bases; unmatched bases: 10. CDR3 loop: CASSVVAGRDSEAFF. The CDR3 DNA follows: TGTGCCAGCAGCGTAGTAGCAGGGCGGGACAGCGAAGCTTTCTTT.

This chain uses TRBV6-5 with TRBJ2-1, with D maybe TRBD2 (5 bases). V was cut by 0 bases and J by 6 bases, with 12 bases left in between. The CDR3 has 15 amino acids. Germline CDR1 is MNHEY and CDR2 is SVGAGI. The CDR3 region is CASSYSPDSANEQFF. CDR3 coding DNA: TGTGCCAGCAGTTACTCCCCGGACTCCGCCAATGAGCAGTTCTTC.

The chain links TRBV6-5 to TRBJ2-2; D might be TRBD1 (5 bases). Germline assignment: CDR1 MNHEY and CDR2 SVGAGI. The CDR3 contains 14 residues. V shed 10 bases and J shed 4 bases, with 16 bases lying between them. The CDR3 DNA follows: TGTGCCACCTTCAAGGGGCTGGGCACCGGGGAGCTGTTTTTT. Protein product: CATFKGLGTGELFF.

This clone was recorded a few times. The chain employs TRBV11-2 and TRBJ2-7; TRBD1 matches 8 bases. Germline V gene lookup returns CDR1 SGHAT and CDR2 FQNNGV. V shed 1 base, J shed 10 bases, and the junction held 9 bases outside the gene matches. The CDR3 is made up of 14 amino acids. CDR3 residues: CASSLGGRGRPQYF. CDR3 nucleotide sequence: TGTGCCAGCAGCTTAGGAGGCAGGGGGCGCCCCCAGTACTTC.

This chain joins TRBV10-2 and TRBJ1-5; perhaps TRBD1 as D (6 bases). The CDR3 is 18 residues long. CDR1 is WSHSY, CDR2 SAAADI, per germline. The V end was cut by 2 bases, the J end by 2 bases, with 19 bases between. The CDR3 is CASSEEIVRAGGNQPQHF. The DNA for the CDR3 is TGCGCCAGCAGTGAGGAAATCGTTCGGGCAGGGGGCAATCAGCCCCAGCATTTT.

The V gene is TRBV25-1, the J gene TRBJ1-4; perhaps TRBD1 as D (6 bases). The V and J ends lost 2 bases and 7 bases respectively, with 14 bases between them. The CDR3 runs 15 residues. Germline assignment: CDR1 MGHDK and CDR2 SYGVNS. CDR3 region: CASSEPRGGGEKLFF. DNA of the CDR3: TGTGCCAGCAGTGAACCTAGAGGGGGGGGTGAAAAACTGTTTTTT.

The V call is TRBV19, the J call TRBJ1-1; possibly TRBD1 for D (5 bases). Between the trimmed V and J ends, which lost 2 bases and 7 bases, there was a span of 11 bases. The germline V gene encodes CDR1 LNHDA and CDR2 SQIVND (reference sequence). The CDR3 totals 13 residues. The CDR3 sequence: CASSIRGFGEAFF. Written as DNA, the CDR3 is TGTGCCAGTAGTATAAGGGGATTCGGTGAAGCTTTCTTT.